This paragraph covers one T cell receptor beta chain sequence. Its antigen is unknown. The data were taken from a study of cytomegalovirus exposure and HLA in healthy donors. Whole-study findings and limits: In a later analysis, parvovirus B19, influenza, CMV and Epstein-Barr virus appeared linked to several top co-occurrence clusters.

The CDR3 has 15 amino acids. Germline loops: CDR1 SNHLY, CDR2 FYNNEI. V was shortened by 6 bases and J by 7 bases, with 18 bases between the two germline ends. A multiplex PCR was run with 60 Vbeta primers and 13 Jbeta primers. Using immunoSEQ multiplex PCR, the repertoire was profiled, and TCRdb retains in-frame clones only, with some absent. The sample contains roughly 100,000 clones, around 80% of which appear only once. J is TRBJ1-4 and V is TRBV2; a possible D gene is TRBD1 (5 bases). Sequences were obtained from PBMCs. The clonotype originates from a male donor in good health and CMV-seronegative. The CDR3 DNA reads as TGTGCCAGCAGCGGCGGGACCTCAGCGCGTGAAAAACTGTTTTTT. This gives the protein CASSGGTSAREKLFF.